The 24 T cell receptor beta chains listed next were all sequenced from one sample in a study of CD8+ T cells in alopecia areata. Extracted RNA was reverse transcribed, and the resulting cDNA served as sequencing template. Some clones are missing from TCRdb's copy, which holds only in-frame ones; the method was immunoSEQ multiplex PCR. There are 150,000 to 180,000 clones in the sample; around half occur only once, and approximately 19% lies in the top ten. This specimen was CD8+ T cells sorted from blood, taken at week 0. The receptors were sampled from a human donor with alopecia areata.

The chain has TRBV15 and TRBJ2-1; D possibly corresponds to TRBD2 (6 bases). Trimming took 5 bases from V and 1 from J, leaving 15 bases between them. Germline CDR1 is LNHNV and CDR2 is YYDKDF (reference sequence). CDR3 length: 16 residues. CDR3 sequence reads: CATSGRGAGSYNEQFF. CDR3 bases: TGTGCCACCAGCGGAAGGGGCGCGGGGTCCTACAATGAGCAGTTCTTC.

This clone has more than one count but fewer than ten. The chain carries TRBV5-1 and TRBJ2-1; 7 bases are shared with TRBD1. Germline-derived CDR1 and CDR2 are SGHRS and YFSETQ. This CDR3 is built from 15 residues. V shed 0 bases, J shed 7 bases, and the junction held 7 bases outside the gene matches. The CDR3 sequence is CASSLVFGTANEQFF. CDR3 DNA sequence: TGCGCCAGCAGCTTGGTGTTCGGGACAGCGAATGAGCAGTTCTTC.

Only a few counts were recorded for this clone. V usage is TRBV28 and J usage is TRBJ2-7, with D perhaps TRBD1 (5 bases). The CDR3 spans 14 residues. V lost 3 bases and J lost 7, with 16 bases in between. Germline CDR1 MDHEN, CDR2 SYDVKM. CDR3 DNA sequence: TGTGCCAGCAGTTTCGCAAGGCAGGGCCGAGAGCAGTACTTC. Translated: CASSFARQGREQYF.

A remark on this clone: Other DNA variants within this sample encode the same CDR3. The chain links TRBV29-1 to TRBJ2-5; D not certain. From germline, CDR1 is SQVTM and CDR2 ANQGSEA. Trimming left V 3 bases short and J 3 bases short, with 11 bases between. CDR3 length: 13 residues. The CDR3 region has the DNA TGCAGCGTTGAGTTCGCTGGGAAAGAGACCCAGTACTTC. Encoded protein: CSVEFAGKETQYF.

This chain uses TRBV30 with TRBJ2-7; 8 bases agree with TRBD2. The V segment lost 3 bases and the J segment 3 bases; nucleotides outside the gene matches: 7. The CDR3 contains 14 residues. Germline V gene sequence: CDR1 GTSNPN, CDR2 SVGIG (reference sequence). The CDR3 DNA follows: TGTGCCTGGAGCCCCGGGGGGGGCTTCTACGAGCAGTACTTC. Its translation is CAWSPGGGFYEQYF.

The CDR3 bases are TGTGCCAGCAGAGAGTACCGGGAGGGCAATCAGCCCCAGCATTTT. This translates into CASREYREGNQPQHF. J is TRBJ1-5 and V is TRBV2; no clear D. Germline loops: CDR1 SNHLY, CDR2 FYNNEI. V was clipped by 6 bases and J by 2 bases, with 14 bases between them. This CDR3 has 15 residues.

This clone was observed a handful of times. The CDR3 is CASSVGLAGALSSGANVLTF. The CDR3 DNA is TGTGCCAGCAGCGTAGGGCTAGCGGGGGCCCTAAGCTCTGGGGCCAACGTCCTGACTTTC. This chain joins TRBV9 and TRBJ2-6; 10 bases agree with TRBD2. J gave up 0 bases and V 0 bases, and 9 bases lay outside the gene matches. This CDR3 contains 20 residues. Per germline, CDR1 SGDLS and CDR2 YYNGEE.

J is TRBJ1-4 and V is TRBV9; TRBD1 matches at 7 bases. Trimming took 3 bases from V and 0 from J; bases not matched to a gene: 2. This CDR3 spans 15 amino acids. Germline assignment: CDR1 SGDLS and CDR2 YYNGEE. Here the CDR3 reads CASSGGTATNEKLFF. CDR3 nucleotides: TGTGCCAGCAGCGGGGGGACAGCAACTAATGAAAAACTGTTTTTT.

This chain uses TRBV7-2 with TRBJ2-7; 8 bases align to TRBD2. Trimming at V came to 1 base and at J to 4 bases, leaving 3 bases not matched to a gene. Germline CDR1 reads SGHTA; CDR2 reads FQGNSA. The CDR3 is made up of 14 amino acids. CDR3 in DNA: TGTGCCAGCAGCTTAGGCGGGGGGTATTACGAGCAGTACTTC. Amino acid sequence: CASSLGGGYYEQYF.

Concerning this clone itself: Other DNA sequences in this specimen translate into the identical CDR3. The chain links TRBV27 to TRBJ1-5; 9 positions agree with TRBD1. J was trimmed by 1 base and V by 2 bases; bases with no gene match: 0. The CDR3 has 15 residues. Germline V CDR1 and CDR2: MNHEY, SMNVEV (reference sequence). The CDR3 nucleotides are TGTGCCAGCAGTTTAGACAGGGGGAGCAATCAGCCCCAGCATTTT. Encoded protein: CASSLDRGSNQPQHF.

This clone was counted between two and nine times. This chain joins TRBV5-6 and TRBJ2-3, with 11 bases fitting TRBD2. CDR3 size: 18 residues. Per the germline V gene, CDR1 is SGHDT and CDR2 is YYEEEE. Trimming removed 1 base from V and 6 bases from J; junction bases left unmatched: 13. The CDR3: CASSLFASGLAGGDTQYF. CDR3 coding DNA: TGTGCCAGCAGCTTGTTTGCTTCGGGTCTAGCGGGGGGCGATACGCAGTATTTT.

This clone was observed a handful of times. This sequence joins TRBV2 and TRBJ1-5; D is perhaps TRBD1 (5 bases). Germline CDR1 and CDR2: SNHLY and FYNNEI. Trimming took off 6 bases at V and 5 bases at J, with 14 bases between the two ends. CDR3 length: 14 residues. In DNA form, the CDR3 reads TGTGCCAGCAGAGAGGGACCGTCCGATCAGCCCCAGCATTTT. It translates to CASREGPSDQPQHF.

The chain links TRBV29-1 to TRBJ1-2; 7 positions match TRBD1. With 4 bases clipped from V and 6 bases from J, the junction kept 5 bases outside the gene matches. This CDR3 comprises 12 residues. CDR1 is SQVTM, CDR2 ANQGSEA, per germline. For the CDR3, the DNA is TGCAGCGTTGTGGTAGGGGGCCATGGCTACACCTTC. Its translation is CSVVVGGHGYTF.

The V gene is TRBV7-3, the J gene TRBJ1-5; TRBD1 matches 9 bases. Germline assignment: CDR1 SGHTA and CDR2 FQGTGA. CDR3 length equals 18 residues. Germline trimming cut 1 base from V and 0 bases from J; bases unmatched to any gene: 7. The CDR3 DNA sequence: TGTGCCAGCAGCTTAAGGGGACAGGGCGATAATAGCAATCAGCCCCAGCATTTT. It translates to CASSLRGQGDNSNQPQHF.

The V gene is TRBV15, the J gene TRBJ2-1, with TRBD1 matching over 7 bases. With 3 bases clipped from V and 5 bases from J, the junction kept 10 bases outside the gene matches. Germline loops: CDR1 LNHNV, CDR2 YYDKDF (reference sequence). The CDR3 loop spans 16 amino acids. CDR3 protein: CATSRSSRDRNNEQFF. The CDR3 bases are TGTGCCACCAGCAGGTCGTCAAGGGACAGAAACAATGAGCAGTTCTTC.

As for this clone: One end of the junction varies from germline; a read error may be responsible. CDR3 in amino acids: CASSQVGFLAGNF. In DNA, the CDR3 is TGTGCCAGCAGCCAAGTTGGGTTCCTAGCTGGGAACTTC. The chain is built from TRBV14 and TRBJ2-7; D might be TRBD2 (5 bases). CDR1 and CDR2 (germline): SGHDN, FVKESK. The CDR3 sequence is 13 residues long.

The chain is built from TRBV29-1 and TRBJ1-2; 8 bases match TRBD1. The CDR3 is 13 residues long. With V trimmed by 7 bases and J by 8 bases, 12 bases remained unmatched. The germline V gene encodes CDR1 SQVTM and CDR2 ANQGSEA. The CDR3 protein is CSAYQPGQAGYTF. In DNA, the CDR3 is TGCAGCGCATATCAACCGGGACAGGCAGGCTACACCTTC.

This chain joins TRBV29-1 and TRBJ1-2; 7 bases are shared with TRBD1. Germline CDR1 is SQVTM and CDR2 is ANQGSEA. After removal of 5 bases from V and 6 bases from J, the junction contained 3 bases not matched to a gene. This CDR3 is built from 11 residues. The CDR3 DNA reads TGCAGCGTTATTACAGGGGATGGCTACACCTTC. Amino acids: CSVITGDGYTF.

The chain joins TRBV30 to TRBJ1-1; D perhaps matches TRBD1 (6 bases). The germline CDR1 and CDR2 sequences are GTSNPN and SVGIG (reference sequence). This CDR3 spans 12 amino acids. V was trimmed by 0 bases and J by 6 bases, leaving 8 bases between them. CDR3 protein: CAWSVGGSEAFF. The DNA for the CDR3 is TGTGCCTGGAGTGTAGGGGGGTCTGAAGCTTTCTTT. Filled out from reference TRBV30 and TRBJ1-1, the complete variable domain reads SQTIHQWPATLVQPVGSPLSLECTVEGTSNPNLYWYRQAAGRGLQLLFYSVGIGQISSEVPQNLSASRPQDRQFILSSKKLLLSDSGFYLCAWSVGGSEAFFGQGTRLTVV.

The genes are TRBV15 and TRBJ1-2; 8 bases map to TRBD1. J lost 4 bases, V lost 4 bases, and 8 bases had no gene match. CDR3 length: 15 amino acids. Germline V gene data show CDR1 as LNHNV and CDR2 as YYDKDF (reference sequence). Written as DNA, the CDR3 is TGTGCCACCAGCATCGACAGGGGCGCGGGCTATGGCTACACCTTC. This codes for CATSIDRGAGYGYTF.

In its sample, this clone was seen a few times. The CDR3 here is CASSEGGLSTDTQYF. CDR3 in DNA: TGCGCCAGCAGTGAGGGCGGATTGAGCACAGATACGCAGTATTTT. This sequence joins TRBV10-2 and TRBJ2-3; no definite D call. The CDR3 loop spans 15 amino acids. V dropped 2 bases and J dropped 0 bases, with 9 bases sitting between them. The germline gives CDR1 WSHSY, CDR2 SAAADI.

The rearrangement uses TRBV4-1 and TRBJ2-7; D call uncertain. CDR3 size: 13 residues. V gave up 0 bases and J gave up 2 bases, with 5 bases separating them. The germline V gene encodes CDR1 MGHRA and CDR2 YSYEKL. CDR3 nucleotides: TGCGCCAGCAGCCAAGATCCGACCTACGAGCAGTACTTC. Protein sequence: CASSQDPTYEQYF.

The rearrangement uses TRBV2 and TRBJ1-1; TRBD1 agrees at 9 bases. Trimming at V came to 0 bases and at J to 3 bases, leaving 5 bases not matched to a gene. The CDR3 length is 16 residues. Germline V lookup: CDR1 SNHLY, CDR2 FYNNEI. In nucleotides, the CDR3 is TGTGCCAGCAGTGAAGCGCTTGGGACAGGGCACACTGAAGCTTTCTTT. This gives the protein CASSEALGTGHTEAFF.

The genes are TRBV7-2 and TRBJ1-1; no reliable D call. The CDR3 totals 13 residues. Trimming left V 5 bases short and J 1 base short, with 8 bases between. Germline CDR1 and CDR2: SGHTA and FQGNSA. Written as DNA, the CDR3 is TGTGCCAGCAGCGCCAACAGGAACACTGAAGCTTTCTTT. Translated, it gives CASSANRNTEAFF. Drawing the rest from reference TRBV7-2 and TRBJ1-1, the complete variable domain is GAGVSQSPSNKVTEKGKDVELRCDPISGHTALYWYRQSLGQGLEFLIYFQGNSAPDKSGLPSDRFSAERTGGSVSTLTIQRTQQEDSAVYLCASSANRNTEAFFGQGTRLTVV.